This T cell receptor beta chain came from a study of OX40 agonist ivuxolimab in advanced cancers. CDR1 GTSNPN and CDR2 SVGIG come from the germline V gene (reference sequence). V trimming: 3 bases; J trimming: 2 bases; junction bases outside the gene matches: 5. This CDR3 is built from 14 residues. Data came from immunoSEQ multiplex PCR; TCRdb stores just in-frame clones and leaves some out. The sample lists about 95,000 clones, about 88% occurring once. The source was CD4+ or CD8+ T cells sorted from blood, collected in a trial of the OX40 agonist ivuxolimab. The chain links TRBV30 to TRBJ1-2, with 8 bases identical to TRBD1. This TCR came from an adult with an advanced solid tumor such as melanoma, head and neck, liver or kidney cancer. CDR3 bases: TGTGCCTGGAGGAGGCAGGGGGCCAACTATGGCTACACCTTC. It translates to CAWRRQGANYGYTF.